The 11 T cell receptor beta chains given below trace back to one sample, sequenced in a study of shared clonotypes between healthy human individuals. The data were produced by immunoSEQ multiplex PCR, yet TCRdb's version contains in-frame clones alone and is incomplete. The sample includes around 700,000 clones, roughly 70% seen only once; the top ten take under 2%. Material: memory CD4+ T cells sorted from blood. The subset was: CD45RA-negative fraction. Receptor source: a woman in her twenties or thirties in good health.

This chain links TRBV4-1 with TRBJ2-1, with 10 bases aligning to TRBD2. The CDR3 covers 17 residues. Germline trimming cut 0 bases from V and 6 bases from J; bases unmatched to any gene: 8. The germline CDR1 and CDR2 sequences are MGHRA and YSYEKL. Here the CDR3 DNA reads TGCGCCAGCAGCCAAGAGGTCCTAGCGGGAGTTGGCAATGAGCAGTTCTTC. Its translation: CASSQEVLAGVGNEQFF.

This clone was detected only a few times. The chain is built from TRBV27 and TRBJ1-2; 7 bases match TRBD1. The CDR3 totals 12 residues. Germline V gene data show CDR1 as MNHEY and CDR2 as SMNVEV (reference sequence). The V gene end was trimmed by 8 bases and the J gene end by 4 bases; junction bases not matched to a gene: 4. CDR3 DNA: TGTGCCAGCCGACAGGGAGGCTATGGCTACACCTTC. Its translation: CASRQGGYGYTF.

The genes are TRBV7-2 and TRBJ2-1; 9 nucleotides agree with TRBD2. Germline CDR1 is SGHTA and CDR2 is FQGNSA. With 6 bases clipped from V and 4 bases from J, the junction kept 7 bases outside the gene matches. This CDR3 region has 15 residues. This CDR3 reads CASSILLAGYNEQFF. The CDR3 region has the DNA TGTGCCAGCAGTATATTGCTAGCGGGATACAATGAGCAGTTCTTC.

The rearrangement links TRBV7-8 to TRBJ2-1, with 8 bases lining up with TRBD2. V was pared by 1 base and J by 5 bases, with 13 bases of the junction left unmatched. This CDR3 is built from 18 residues. Germline V gives CDR1 SGHVS, CDR2 FQNEAQ. The CDR3 region is CASSLGRVMSGSHNEQFF. In DNA form, the CDR3 reads TGTGCCAGCAGCTTAGGCAGGGTAATGAGCGGGAGCCACAATGAGCAGTTCTTC. Based on the CDR3 plus reference TRBV7-8 and TRBJ2-1, the full variable domain is GAGVSQSPRYKVAKRGQDVALRCDPISGHVSLFWYQQALGQGPEFLTYFQNEAQLDKSGLPSDRFFAERPEGSVSTLKIQRTQQEDSAVYLCASSLGRVMSGSHNEQFFGPGTRLTVL.

As concerns this clone: Other DNA sequences of this sample code for an identical CDR3. J is TRBJ1-3 and V is TRBV6-5; D gene unclear. Germline values: CDR1 MNHEY, CDR2 SVGAGI. V lost 0 bases to trimming and J lost 0 bases, with 3 bases between them. The length of the CDR3 is 14 residues. The CDR3 nucleotides are TGTGCCAGCAGTTACTCCCCCTCTGGAAACACCATATATTTT. Translating it yields CASSYSPSGNTIYF.

The chain couples TRBV7-9 to TRBJ1-3; D is unclear. Germline values: CDR1 SEHNR, CDR2 FQNEAQ (reference sequence). V was shortened by 4 bases and J by 0 bases, with 7 bases between the two germline ends. This CDR3 has 14 amino acids. CDR3 in amino acids: CASSSQSSGNTIYF. Written as DNA, the CDR3 is TGTGCCAGCAGCTCACAGAGCTCTGGAAACACCATATATTTT.

The rearrangement joins TRBV29-1 to TRBJ2-7; 10 nucleotides align to TRBD1. This CDR3 has 14 amino acids. V lost 4 bases, J lost 4 bases, and 7 bases stayed unmatched. In germline, CDR1 is SQVTM, CDR2 ANQGSEA. The CDR3 nucleotides read TGCAGCGTTGTGACAGGGGGCAGAGGGTACGAGCAGTACTTC. It codes for CSVVTGGRGYEQYF.

V and J are TRBV18 and TRBJ1-4; D gene uncertain. The V gene lost 5 bases and the J gene lost 5 bases, with 6 bases spanning the gap. The CDR3 has 12 amino acids. Germline lookup yields CDR1 KGHSH and CDR2 LQKENI. The CDR3 here is CASSGPNEKLFF. The CDR3 nucleotides read TGTGCCAGCTCAGGACCAAATGAAAAACTGTTTTTT.

The chain carries TRBV30 and TRBJ2-5; D might be TRBD1 (5 bases). The CDR3 runs 16 residues. V lost 0 bases and J 4 bases, leaving 18 bases between the germline ends. Germline assignment: CDR1 GTSNPN and CDR2 SVGIG (reference sequence). CDR3 region: CAWSVGRVRLGETQYF. In DNA, the CDR3 is TGTGCCTGGAGTGTAGGCAGGGTTAGGCTAGGAGAGACCCAGTACTTC.

V gene TRBV4-1 combines with J gene TRBJ2-3; no clear D. The CDR3 runs 16 residues. Germline CDR1 and CDR2: MGHRA and YSYEKL. Trimming stripped 0 bases from V and 1 base from J, with 11 bases between. The CDR3 protein is CASSQETWLGTDTQYF. For the CDR3, the DNA is TGCGCCAGCAGCCAAGAAACATGGCTAGGCACAGATACGCAGTATTTT.

This clone appeared a single time. The genes are TRBV27 and TRBJ2-2; D remains ambiguous. Germline CDR1 reads MNHEY; CDR2 reads SMNVEV (reference sequence). Trimming stripped 4 bases from V and 0 bases from J, with 15 bases between. The CDR3 totals 17 residues. The CDR3 DNA reads TGTGCCAGCAGTTCCAAGGTTGGGCTGACGAACACCGGGGAGCTGTTTTTT. Amino acid sequence: CASSSKVGLTNTGELFF.